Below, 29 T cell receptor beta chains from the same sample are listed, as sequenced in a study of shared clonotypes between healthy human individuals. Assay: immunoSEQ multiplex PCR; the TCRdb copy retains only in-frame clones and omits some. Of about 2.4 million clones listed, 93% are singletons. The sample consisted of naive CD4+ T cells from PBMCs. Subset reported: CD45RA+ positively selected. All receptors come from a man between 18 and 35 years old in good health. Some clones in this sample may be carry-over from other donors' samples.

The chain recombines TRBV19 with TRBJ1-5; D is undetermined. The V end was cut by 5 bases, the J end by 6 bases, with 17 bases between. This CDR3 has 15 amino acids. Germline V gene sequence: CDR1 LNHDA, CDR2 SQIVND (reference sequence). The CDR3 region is CASSFYHSGSQPQHF. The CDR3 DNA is TGTGCCAGTAGTTTTTATCACAGTGGGAGTCAGCCCCAGCATTTT.

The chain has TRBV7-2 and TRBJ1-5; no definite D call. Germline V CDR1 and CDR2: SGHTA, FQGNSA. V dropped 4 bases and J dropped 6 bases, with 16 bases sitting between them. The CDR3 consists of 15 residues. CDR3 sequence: CASSSGVGSTQPQHF. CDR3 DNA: TGTGCCAGCAGCTCCGGGGTGGGATCTACTCAGCCCCAGCATTTT.

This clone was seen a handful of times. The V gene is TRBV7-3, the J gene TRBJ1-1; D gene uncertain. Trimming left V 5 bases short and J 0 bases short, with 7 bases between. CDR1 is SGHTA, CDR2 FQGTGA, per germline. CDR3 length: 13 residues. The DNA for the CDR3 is TGTGCCAGCAGCCCTCAGATGAACACTGAAGCTTTCTTT. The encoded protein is CASSPQMNTEAFF.

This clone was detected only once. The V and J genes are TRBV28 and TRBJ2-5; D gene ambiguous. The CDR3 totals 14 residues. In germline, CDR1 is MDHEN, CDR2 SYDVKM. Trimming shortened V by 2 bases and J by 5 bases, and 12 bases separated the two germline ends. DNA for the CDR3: TGTGCCAGCAGTTTACTAGTGACTTGGGAGACCCAGTACTTC. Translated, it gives CASSLLVTWETQYF.

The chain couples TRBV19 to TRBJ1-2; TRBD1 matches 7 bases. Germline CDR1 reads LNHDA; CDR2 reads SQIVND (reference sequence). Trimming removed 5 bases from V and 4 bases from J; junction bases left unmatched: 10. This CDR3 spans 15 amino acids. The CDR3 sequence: CASSPTPTGAYGYTF. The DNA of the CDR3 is TGTGCCAGTAGTCCGACGCCCACAGGGGCCTATGGCTACACCTTC.

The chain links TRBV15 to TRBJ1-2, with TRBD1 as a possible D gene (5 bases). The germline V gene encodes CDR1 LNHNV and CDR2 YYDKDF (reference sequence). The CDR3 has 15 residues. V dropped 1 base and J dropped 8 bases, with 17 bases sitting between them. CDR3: CATSRVAGEGRGYTF. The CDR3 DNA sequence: TGTGCCACCAGCAGAGTGGCGGGGGAAGGAAGAGGCTACACCTTC.

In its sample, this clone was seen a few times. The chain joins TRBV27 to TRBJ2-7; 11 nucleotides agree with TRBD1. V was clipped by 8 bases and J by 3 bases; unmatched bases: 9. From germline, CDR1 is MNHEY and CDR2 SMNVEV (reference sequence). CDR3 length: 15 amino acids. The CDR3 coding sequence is TGTGCCAGCCATGATCCGGGACAGGGGGGCTACGAGCAGTACTTC. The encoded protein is CASHDPGQGGYEQYF.

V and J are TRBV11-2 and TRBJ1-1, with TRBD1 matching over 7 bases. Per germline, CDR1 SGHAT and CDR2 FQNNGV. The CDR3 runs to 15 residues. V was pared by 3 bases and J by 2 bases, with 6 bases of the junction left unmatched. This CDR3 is CASSFYGTANTEAFF. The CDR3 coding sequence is TGTGCCAGCAGCTTTTACGGGACAGCTAACACTGAAGCTTTCTTT.

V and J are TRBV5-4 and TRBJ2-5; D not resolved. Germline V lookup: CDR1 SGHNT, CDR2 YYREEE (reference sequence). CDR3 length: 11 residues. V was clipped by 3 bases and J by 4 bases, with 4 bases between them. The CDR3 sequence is CASSSLETQYF. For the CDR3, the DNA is TGTGCCAGCAGCTCATTAGAGACCCAGTACTTC.

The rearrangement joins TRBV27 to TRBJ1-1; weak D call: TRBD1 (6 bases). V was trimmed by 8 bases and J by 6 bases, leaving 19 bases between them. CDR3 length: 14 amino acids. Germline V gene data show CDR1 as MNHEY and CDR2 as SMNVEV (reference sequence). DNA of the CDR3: TGTGCCAGCGGGGTATTATCGGGGGCCTCTGAAGCTTTCTTT. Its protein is CASGVLSGASEAFF.

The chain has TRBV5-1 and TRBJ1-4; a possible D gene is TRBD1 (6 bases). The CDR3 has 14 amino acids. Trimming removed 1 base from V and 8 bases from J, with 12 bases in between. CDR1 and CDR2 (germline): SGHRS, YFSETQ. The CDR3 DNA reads TGCGCCAGCAGCTTGAGGGCAGGGGTCGAAAAACTGTTTTTT. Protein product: CASSLRAGVEKLFF.

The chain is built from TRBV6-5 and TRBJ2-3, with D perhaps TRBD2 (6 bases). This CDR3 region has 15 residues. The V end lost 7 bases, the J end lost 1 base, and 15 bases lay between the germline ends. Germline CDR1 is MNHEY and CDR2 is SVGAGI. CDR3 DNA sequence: TGTGCCAGCAAGGGGCGGGATATCCGCACAGATACGCAGTATTTT. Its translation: CASKGRDIRTDTQYF.

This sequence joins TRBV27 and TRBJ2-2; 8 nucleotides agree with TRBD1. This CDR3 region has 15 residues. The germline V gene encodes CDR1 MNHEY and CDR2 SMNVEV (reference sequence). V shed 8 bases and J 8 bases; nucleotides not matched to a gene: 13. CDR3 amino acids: CASAETGGYVGELFF. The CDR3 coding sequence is TGTGCCAGCGCAGAAACAGGGGGTTACGTTGGGGAGCTGTTTTTT.

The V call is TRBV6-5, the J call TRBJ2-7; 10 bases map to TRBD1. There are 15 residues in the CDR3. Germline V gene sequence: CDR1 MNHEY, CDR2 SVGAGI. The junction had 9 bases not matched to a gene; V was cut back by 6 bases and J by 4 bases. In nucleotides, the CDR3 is TGTGCCAGCAGCTGGACAGGGGGACTTGAGTACGAGCAGTACTTC. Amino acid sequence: CASSWTGGLEYEQYF.

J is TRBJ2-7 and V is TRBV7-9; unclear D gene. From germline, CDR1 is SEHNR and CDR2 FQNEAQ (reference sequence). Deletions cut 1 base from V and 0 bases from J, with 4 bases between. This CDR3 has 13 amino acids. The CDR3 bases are TGTGCCAGCAGCTTAGACCACTCCTACGAGCAGTACTTC. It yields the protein CASSLDHSYEQYF. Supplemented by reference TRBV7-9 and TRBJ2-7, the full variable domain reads DTGVSQNPRHKITKRGQNVTFRCDPISEHNRLYWYRQTLGQGPEFLTYFQNEAQLEKSRLLSDRFSAERPKGSFSTLEIQRTEQGDSAMYLCASSLDHSYEQYFGPGTRLTVT.

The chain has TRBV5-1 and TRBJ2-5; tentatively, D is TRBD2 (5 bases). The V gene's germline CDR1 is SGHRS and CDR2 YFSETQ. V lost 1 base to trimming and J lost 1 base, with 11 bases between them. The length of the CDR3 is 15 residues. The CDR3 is CASSLNPGTQETQYF. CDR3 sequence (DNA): TGCGCCAGCAGCTTGAATCCGGGAACCCAAGAGACCCAGTACTTC.

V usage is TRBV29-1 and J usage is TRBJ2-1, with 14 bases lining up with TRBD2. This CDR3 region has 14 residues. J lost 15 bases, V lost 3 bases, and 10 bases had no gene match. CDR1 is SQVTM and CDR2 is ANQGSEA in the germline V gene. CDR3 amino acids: CSVDATSGRANLFF. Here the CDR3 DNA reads TGCAGCGTTGATGCGACTAGCGGGAGGGCCAATCTGTTCTTC.

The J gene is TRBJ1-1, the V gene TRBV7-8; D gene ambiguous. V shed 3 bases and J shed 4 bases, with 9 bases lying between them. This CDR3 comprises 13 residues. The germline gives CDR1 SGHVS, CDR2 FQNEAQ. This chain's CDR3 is CASSFAVTTEAFF. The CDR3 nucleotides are TGTGCCAGCAGCTTTGCAGTGACCACTGAAGCTTTCTTT.

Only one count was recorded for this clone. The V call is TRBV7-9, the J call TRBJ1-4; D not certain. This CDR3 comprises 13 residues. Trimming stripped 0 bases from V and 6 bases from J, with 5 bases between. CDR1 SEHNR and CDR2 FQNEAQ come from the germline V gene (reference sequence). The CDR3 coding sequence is TGTGCCAGCAGCTTAGCCGGAGATGAAAAACTGTTTTTT. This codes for CASSLAGDEKLFF.

The CDR3 DNA reads as TGTGCCAGCAACTCCCAGGGCGGCGGCACAGATACGCAGTATTTT. Encoded protein: CASNSQGGGTDTQYF. The chain recombines TRBV7-9 with TRBJ2-3; weak D call: TRBD1 (5 bases). Trimming removed 7 bases from V and 1 base from J, with 15 bases in between. CDR1 and CDR2 (germline): SEHNR, FQNEAQ (reference sequence). This CDR3 is built from 15 residues. The full variable domain, completed using reference TRBV7-9 and TRBJ2-3, is DTGVSQNPRHKITKRGQNVTFRCDPISEHNRLYWYRQTLGQGPEFLTYFQNEAQLEKSRLLSDRFSAERPKGSFSTLEIQRTEQGDSAMYLCASNSQGGGTDTQYFGPGTRLTVL.

This CDR3 is CASSPLTDTTNYGYTF. The CDR3 DNA follows: TGTGCCAGCTCACCACTAACCGATACGACTAACTATGGCTACACCTTC. The V gene is TRBV18, the J gene TRBJ1-2; D is unresolved. Germline V gene data show CDR1 as KGHSH and CDR2 as LQKENI. The V end lost 1 base, the J end lost 0 bases, and 12 bases lay between the germline ends. This CDR3 is built from 16 residues.

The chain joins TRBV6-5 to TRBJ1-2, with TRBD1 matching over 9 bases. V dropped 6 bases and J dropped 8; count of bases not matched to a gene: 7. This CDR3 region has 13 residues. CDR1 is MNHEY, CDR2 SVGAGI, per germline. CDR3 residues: CASSLGQGKGYTF. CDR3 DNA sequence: TGTGCCAGCAGCCTGGGACAGGGTAAGGGCTACACCTTC.

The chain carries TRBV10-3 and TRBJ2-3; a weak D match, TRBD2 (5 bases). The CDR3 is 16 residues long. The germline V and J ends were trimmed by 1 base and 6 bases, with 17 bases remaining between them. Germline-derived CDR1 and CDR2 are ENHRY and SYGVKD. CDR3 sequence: CAISEWVAPSRDTQYF. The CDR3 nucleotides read TGTGCCATCAGTGAGTGGGTAGCGCCTAGTAGGGATACGCAGTATTTT.

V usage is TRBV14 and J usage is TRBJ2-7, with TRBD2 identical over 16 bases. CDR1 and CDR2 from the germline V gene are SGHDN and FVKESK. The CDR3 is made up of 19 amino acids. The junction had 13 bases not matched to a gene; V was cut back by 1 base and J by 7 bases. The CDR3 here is CASSQVFGTSGRAAGEQYF. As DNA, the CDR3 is TGTGCCAGCAGCCAAGTCTTCGGGACTAGCGGGAGGGCGGCGGGTGAGCAGTACTTC.

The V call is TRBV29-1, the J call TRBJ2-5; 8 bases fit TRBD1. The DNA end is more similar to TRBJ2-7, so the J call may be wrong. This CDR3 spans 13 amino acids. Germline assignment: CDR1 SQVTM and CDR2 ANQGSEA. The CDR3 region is CSVDGQGTYEQYF. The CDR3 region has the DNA TGCAGCGTCGACGGACAGGGAACCTACGAGCAGTACTTC.

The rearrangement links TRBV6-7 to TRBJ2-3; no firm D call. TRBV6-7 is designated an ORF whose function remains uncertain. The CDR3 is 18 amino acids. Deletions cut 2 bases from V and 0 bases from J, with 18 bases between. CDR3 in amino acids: CASSYHLVGRPSTDTQYF. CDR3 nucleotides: TGTGCCAGCAGTTACCACTTAGTCGGCAGACCTAGCACAGATACGCAGTATTTT.

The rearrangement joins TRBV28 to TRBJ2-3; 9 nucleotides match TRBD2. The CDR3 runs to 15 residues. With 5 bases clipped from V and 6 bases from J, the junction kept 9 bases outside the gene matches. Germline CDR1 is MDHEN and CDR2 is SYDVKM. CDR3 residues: CASSPGASGMDTQYF. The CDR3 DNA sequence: TGTGCCAGCAGTCCTGGGGCTAGCGGGATGGATACGCAGTATTTT.

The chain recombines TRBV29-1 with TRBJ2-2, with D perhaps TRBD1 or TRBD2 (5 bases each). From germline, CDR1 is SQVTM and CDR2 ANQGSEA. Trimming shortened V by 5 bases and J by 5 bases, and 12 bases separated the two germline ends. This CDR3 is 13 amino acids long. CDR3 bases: TGCAGCGTTCAACAGGTAGCGACCGGGGAGCTGTTTTTT. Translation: CSVQQVATGELFF.

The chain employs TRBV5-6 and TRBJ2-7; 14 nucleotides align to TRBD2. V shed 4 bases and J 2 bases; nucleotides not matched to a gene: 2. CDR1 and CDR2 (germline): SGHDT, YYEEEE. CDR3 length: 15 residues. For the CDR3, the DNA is TGTGCCAGCAGCGTGACTAGCGGGAGGGCCTACGAGCAGTACTTC. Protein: CASSVTSGRAYEQYF.